Following are 13 T cell receptor beta chains from one sample sequenced in a study of blood T cells in healthy people across ages. Using a J-beta primer mix together with a sample-barcoded 5' primer, a second PCR was run for about 6 to 11 cycles. One entry per CDR3 protein, called by TCRdb with MiXCR from the 5' RACE reads. The table records roughly 700,000 distinct CDR3 sequences, about half of them present only once. The sample consisted of blood. These receptor sequences come from an older woman in good health.

The rearrangement joins TRBV5-1 to TRBJ2-3; 9 bases are a match to TRBD2. The CDR3 has 14 residues. Germline V lookup: CDR1 SGHRS, CDR2 YFSETQ. V was pared by 0 bases and J by 5 bases, with 1 base of the junction left unmatched. The CDR3 nucleotides are TGCGCCAGCAGCTTGGTTAGCGGGAGAGATACGCAGTATTTT. Encoded protein: CASSLVSGRDTQYF.

The chain couples TRBV4-1 to TRBJ2-1, with 8 nucleotides matching TRBD1. Trimming cost V 2 bases and J 5 bases; bases outside gene matches: 8. From germline, CDR1 is MGHRA and CDR2 YSYEKL. This CDR3 comprises 16 residues. The CDR3 DNA follows: TGCGCCAGCAGCCAACGATCCTCCAGGGGGCACAATGAGCAGTTCTTC. Its protein product is CASSQRSSRGHNEQFF.

The chain uses TRBV7-2 and TRBJ2-7; 7 nucleotides align to TRBD2. Germline CDR1 SGHTA, CDR2 FQGNSA. V gave up 5 bases and J gave up 0 bases; unmatched junction bases: 19. This CDR3 region has 19 residues. Here the CDR3 reads CASSPAGVAGFTSSYEQYF. The DNA for the CDR3 is TGTGCCAGCAGCCCGGCGGGAGTAGCGGGCTTTACGAGCTCCTACGAGCAGTACTTC.

This clonotype was counted between two and nine times. In DNA form, the CDR3 reads TGTGCCAGCAGGCCTCCTAGCGGGAGTCATGGCGAGCAGTTCTTC. Protein: CASRPPSGSHGEQFF. This chain links TRBV7-2 with TRBJ2-1; 10 bases line up with TRBD2. This CDR3 spans 15 amino acids. The trim removed 6 bases at V and 10 bases at J, leaving 12 bases unmatched. Germline V gene lookup returns CDR1 SGHTA and CDR2 FQGNSA.

This clonotype was seen a handful of times. This CDR3 is CASSGQGPTPLGYTF. The CDR3 DNA is TGTGCCAGCAGCGGACAGGGGCCGACCCCGCTAGGCTACACCTTC. This chain joins TRBV9 and TRBJ1-2; 8 positions agree with TRBD1. This CDR3 spans 15 amino acids. Per the germline V gene, CDR1 is SGDLS and CDR2 is YYNGEE. Unmatched junction bases numbered 12, after V lost 3 bases and J lost 8 bases.

Only a few counts were recorded for this clonotype. The gene calls are TRBV7-2 and TRBJ2-7; a weak D match, TRBD1 (6 bases). Trimming cost V 1 base and J 2 bases, with 12 bases left between them. The germline gives CDR1 SGHTA, CDR2 FQGNSA. This CDR3 comprises 15 residues. CDR3 sequence: CASSLGVGQTYEQYF. The CDR3 coding sequence is TGTGCCAGCAGCTTAGGAGTCGGACAGACCTACGAGCAGTACTTC.

The gene calls are TRBV6-1 and TRBJ1-2; a weak D match, TRBD1 (6 bases). V was cut by 6 bases and J by 4 bases, with 12 bases left in between. The germline CDR1 and CDR2 sequences are MNHNS and SASEGT. This CDR3 region has 13 residues. CDR3 protein: CASRTGQLYGYTF. The CDR3 DNA sequence: TGTGCCAGCAGAACCGGACAGCTCTATGGCTACACCTTC.

V gene TRBV20-1 combines with J gene TRBJ2-2; D is undetermined. CDR3 length equals 14 residues. V gave up 0 bases and J gave up 5 bases, with 10 bases separating them. Germline V gives CDR1 DFQATT, CDR2 SNEGSKA (reference sequence). The CDR3: CSARDQWATGELFF. CDR3 DNA: TGCAGTGCTAGAGATCAATGGGCGACCGGGGAGCTGTTTTTT.

The CDR3, as DNA: TGTGCCAGCAGCTTAGCGGTCGCGGGGGCGTATCCTTCCAAAAACATTCAGTACTTC. Translating gives CASSLAVAGAYPSKNIQYF. The V call is TRBV7-2, the J call TRBJ2-4, with D tentatively TRBD2 (7 bases). With 0 bases removed from V and 2 bases from J, the gap between germline ends came to 20 bases. The germline V gene has CDR1 SGHTA and CDR2 FQGNSA. This CDR3 contains 19 residues. Full variable domain (missing parts from reference TRBV7-2 and TRBJ2-4): GAGVSQSPSNKVTEKGKDVELRCDPISGHTALYWYRQSLGQGLEFLIYFQGNSAPDKSGLPSDRFSAERTGGSVSTLTIQRTQQEDSAVYLCASSLAVAGAYPSKNIQYFGAGTRLSVL.

This rearrangement joins TRBV29-1 to TRBJ2-1, with 13 bases fitting TRBD2. CDR1 is SQVTM and CDR2 is ANQGSEA in the germline V gene. The CDR3 spans 15 residues. V shed 3 bases, J shed 9 bases, and the junction held 8 bases outside the gene matches. CDR3 residues: CSVEATSGRSGEQFF. The CDR3 nucleotides read TGCAGCGTTGAGGCGACTAGCGGGAGGTCGGGTGAGCAGTTCTTC.

There are a few counts of this clonotype. This chain connects TRBV2 to TRBJ2-1, with 9 bases that match TRBD2. This CDR3 contains 16 residues. After removal of 7 bases from V and 8 bases from J, the junction contained 15 bases not matched to a gene. Germline V gene sequence: CDR1 SNHLY, CDR2 FYNNEI. DNA of the CDR3: TGTGCCAGCATCCCGGGGAATGCGGGAGGGATCGATGAGCAGTTCTTC. This sequence encodes CASIPGNAGGIDEQFF.

This sequence joins TRBV27 and TRBJ2-1; D remains ambiguous. The ends were cut back, 6 bases at V and 11 bases at J, with 23 bases in the middle. The length of the CDR3 is 15 residues. Germline values: CDR1 MNHEY, CDR2 SMNVEV (reference sequence). The CDR3 is CASSSRHSDLIKQFF. The CDR3 DNA reads as TGTGCCAGCAGCTCTCGACACTCCGATCTGATAAAGCAGTTCTTC.

The table lists this clonotype with a few counts. The rearrangement uses TRBV3-1 and TRBJ2-7; D possibly matches TRBD1 or TRBD2 (5 bases each). The CDR3 is 16 amino acids. V lost 11 bases to trimming and J lost 0 bases, with 23 bases between them. From germline, CDR1 is LGHDT and CDR2 YNNKEL (reference sequence). The CDR3: CAGYRAGTLSSYEQYF. In DNA, the CDR3 is TGTGCCGGTTATAGAGCCGGGACGTTGAGCTCCTACGAGCAGTACTTC.